The clone carrying this T cell receptor beta chain was picked up many times. As yet, its antigen is unknown. This CDR3 has 14 residues. With V trimmed by 3 bases and J by 8 bases, 4 bases remained unmatched. These data come from a study of CD8 T cells in ankylosing spondylitis. Regarding the study as a whole: Earlier work had already found some motif variants in reactive arthritis synovial fluid and blood.

Making use of molecular barcodes, quantitative 5'-RACE generated TCR beta libraries. TCRdb re-derived calls from the 5' RACE reads in MiXCR, one entry per CDR3 protein. Altogether some 240,000 distinct CDR3 sequences are present, around 9.1% being singletons, with the ten largest covering almost 7%. The source is a male donor with ankylosing spondylitis or in good health (not recorded which). Sequenced: blood, either unsorted or a sorted T cell fraction (not recorded which). The chain employs TRBV12-3 or TRBV12-4 and TRBJ1-6, with 7 bases matching TRBD1. The DNA of the CDR3 is TGTGCCAGCAGTTTCCGGGACAGTCATTCACCCCTCCACTTT. The encoded protein is CASSFRDSHSPLHF.